This T cell receptor beta chain was found in a study of beta chain features in type 1 diabetes. Regarding the study as a whole: A moderate, significant TCRB CDR3 shortening appeared in type 1 diabetes across four CD4+ subsets.

Concerning this clone: Its antigen is currently unknown.

Sequencing targeted expressed TCRB transcripts, as all isolated RNA had been reverse transcribed. Data came from immunoSEQ multiplex PCR; TCRdb stores just in-frame clones and leaves some out. The sample contains approximately 50,000 clones, roughly two fifths of which appear only once. CDR1 SGDLS and CDR2 YYNGEE come from the germline V gene. V was clipped by 3 bases and J by 7 bases; unmatched bases: 9. This CDR3 has 16 residues. This receptor was taken from a man between 25 and 39 years old with type 1 diabetes. Sequencing was done on a sample of Tregs from blood. J is TRBJ1-6 and V is TRBV9, with TRBD1 identical over 8 bases. In DNA form, the CDR3 reads TGTGCCAGCAGCGATTATTCCAGGGGGCTAAATTCACCCCTCCACTTT. It encodes CASSDYSRGLNSPLHF.